Following are 26 T cell receptor beta chains from one sample sequenced in a study of early T cells in non-severe SARS-CoV-2 infection. TCRdb ran MiXCR on the 5' RACE reads and lists one entry per CDR3 protein. The sample yields around 20,000 distinct CDR3 sequences, about 4.5% seen once. Sequenced sample: whole blood. The source is an adult who was a healthcare worker with PCR-confirmed SARS-CoV-2 infection or an uninfected control (not recorded which).

The chain is built from TRBV5-1 and TRBJ1-2; D remains ambiguous. The CDR3 spans 13 residues. Looked up from germline, CDR1 is SGHRS and CDR2 is YFSETQ. Trimming removed 0 bases from V and 1 base from J, with 4 bases in between. CDR3 DNA sequence: TGCGCCAGCAGCTTGGCCAGTAACTATGGCTACACCTTC. It is translated as CASSLASNYGYTF.

With regard to this clonotype: A much larger clone lies one base from this, so it may be a read error. The CDR3 end shows no conserved phenylalanine or tryptophan, and so a read error is likely. The V and J genes are TRBV14 and TRBJ2-7, with TRBD2 identical over 9 bases. J gave up 4 bases and V 3 bases, and 16 bases lay outside the gene matches. The CDR3 runs to 18 residues. Per the germline V gene, CDR1 is SGHDN and CDR2 is FVKESK. The CDR3 coding sequence is TGTGCCAGCAGCCACGGAACTAGCGGGCGTACTACGCGATACGAGCAGTACTCC. This gives the protein CASSHGTSGRTTRYEQYS.

The V and J genes are TRBV29-1 and TRBJ2-3; 9 bases are shared with TRBD2. V was pared by 4 bases and J by 2 bases, with 7 bases of the junction left unmatched. Per germline, CDR1 SQVTM and CDR2 ANQGSEA. CDR3 size: 15 residues. CDR3 protein: CSVVWLAGNTDTQYF. CDR3 DNA sequence: TGCAGCGTTGTGTGGCTAGCGGGAAACACAGATACGCAGTATTTT.

This clonotype was detected ten times or more. The chain couples TRBV29-1 to TRBJ2-7; 11 nucleotides line up with TRBD2. Germline CDR1 reads SQVTM; CDR2 reads ANQGSEA. V shed 4 bases and J 0 bases; nucleotides not matched to a gene: 5. The CDR3 consists of 15 residues. The CDR3 DNA reads as TGCAGCGTTGGGACTAGCGGGCCTCGCTCCTACGAGCAGTACTTC. Amino acids: CSVGTSGPRSYEQYF.

The genes are TRBV4-1 and TRBJ2-3; 8 bases line up with TRBD2. The CDR3 is 16 residues long. Per the germline V gene, CDR1 is MGHRA and CDR2 is YSYEKL. V was pared by 4 bases and J by 3 bases, with 9 bases of the junction left unmatched. The CDR3 DNA is TGCGCCAGCAGCCGAGTTCCGGGACTAGGAACAGATACGCAGTATTTT. Its protein product is CASSRVPGLGTDTQYF.

The CDR3 is CASSNAGGNEKLFF. In DNA form, the CDR3 reads TGTGCCAGCAGCAACGCAGGGGGAAATGAAAAACTGTTTTTT. The rearrangement uses TRBV7-6 and TRBJ1-4, with 7 bases lining up with TRBD1. This CDR3 is 14 amino acids long. V was clipped by 5 bases and J by 5 bases; unmatched bases: 5. Germline V CDR1 and CDR2: SGHVS, FNYEAQ. The entire variable domain, with the rest obtained from reference TRBV7-6 and TRBJ1-4, is as follows: GAGVSQSPRYKVTKRGQDVALRCDPISGHVSLYWYRQALGQGPEFLTYFNYEAQQDKSGLPNDRFSAERPEGSISTLTIQRTEQRDSAMYRCASSNAGGNEKLFFGSGTQLSVL.

By share of the sample, this clonotype is medium-sized. V is TRBV12-3 or TRBV12-4 and J is TRBJ1-1; 7 positions match TRBD1. This CDR3 region has 13 residues. V shed 8 bases, J shed 4 bases, and the junction held 7 bases outside the gene matches. The CDR3 DNA is TGTGCCAGCCGACAGGGAAAGGGCACTGAAGCTTTCTTT. Its translation is CASRQGKGTEAFF.

With regard to this clonotype: A much more abundant neighbour one base away suggests this may be a read error. The final CDR3 position lacks the conserved phenylalanine or tryptophan, pointing to a likely read error. This chain uses TRBV14 with TRBJ2-1, with 12 bases fitting TRBD2. The ends lost 1 base at V and 6 bases at J; junction bases unmatched: 4. CDR1 and CDR2 (germline): SGHDN, FVKESK. This CDR3 has 16 residues. CDR3 in DNA: TGTGCCAGCAGCCAAGTTGCTAGCGGGAGGGGCAATGAGCAGTTCTCC. Protein: CASSQVASGRGNEQFS.

V gene TRBV19 combines with J gene TRBJ1-5; 10 nucleotides align to TRBD1. The V gene's germline CDR1 is LNHDA and CDR2 SQIVND (reference sequence). The junction had 9 bases not matched to a gene; V was cut back by 4 bases and J by 6 bases. CDR3 length equals 16 residues. In DNA form, the CDR3 reads TGTGCCAGTAGTACCAGACAGGGGGCAAGTATTCAGCCCCAGCATTTT. Translation gives CASSTRQGASIQPQHF.

This clonotype was detected many times. The chain carries TRBV6-4 and TRBJ2-7; weak D call: TRBD1 (6 bases). The CDR3 consists of 13 residues. Looked up from germline, CDR1 is MRHNA and CDR2 is SNTAGT. The V end was cut by 6 bases, the J end by 2 bases, with 11 bases between. CDR3 sequence: CASSPGDTYEQYF. Here the CDR3 DNA reads TGTGCCAGCAGCCCAGGGGACACCTACGAGCAGTACTTC.

J is TRBJ2-2 and V is TRBV11-2; D unresolved. Between the trimmed V and J ends, which lost 2 bases and 1 base, there was a span of 2 bases. The V gene's germline CDR1 is SGHAT and CDR2 FQNNGV. CDR3 length: 13 amino acids. The CDR3 sequence is CASSLQNTGELFF. Here the CDR3 DNA reads TGTGCCAGCAGCTTACAGAACACCGGGGAGCTGTTTTTT.

This clonotype has ten or more counts. The chain combines TRBV20-1 with TRBJ2-1, with 7 nucleotides matching TRBD2. In germline, CDR1 is DFQATT, CDR2 SNEGSKA (reference sequence). CDR3 length: 13 amino acids. J gave up 3 bases and V 2 bases, and 1 base lay outside the gene matches. CDR3 amino acids: CSARSGGYNEQFF. Here the CDR3 DNA reads TGCAGTGCTAGATCGGGGGGCTACAATGAGCAGTTCTTC.

This clonotype rates as medium-sized (0.01 to 0.1%). The genes are TRBV29-1 and TRBJ2-5, with 9 nucleotides matching TRBD2. The CDR3 totals 12 residues. Germline V gene lookup returns CDR1 SQVTM and CDR2 ANQGSEA. The ends lost 3 bases at V and 4 bases at J; junction bases unmatched: 0. The CDR3 loop is CSVETSGETQYF. The CDR3 coding sequence is TGCAGCGTTGAGACTAGCGGAGAGACCCAGTACTTC.

V usage is TRBV7-9 and J usage is TRBJ1-1, with D maybe TRBD1 (5 bases). V lost 5 bases, J lost 4 bases, and 14 bases lay in between. Germline V CDR1 and CDR2: SEHNR, FQNEAQ (reference sequence). The CDR3 sequence is 14 residues long. In nucleotides, the CDR3 is TGTGCCAGCAGCCCATTTTCAGGGAGCACTGAAGCTTTCTTT. Translating gives CASSPFSGSTEAFF.

This clonotype was found many times. V and J are TRBV4-1 and TRBJ2-3; TRBD2 matches 9 bases. The germline gives CDR1 MGHRA, CDR2 YSYEKL. This CDR3 is 13 amino acids long. Trimming at V came to 10 bases and at J to 2 bases, leaving 4 bases not matched to a gene. CDR3 nucleotides: TGCGCCACGGGACTAGCCATCACAGATACGCAGTATTTT. This codes for CATGLAITDTQYF.

This clonotype is medium-sized. The chain carries TRBV6-6 and TRBJ2-5; 12 bases fit TRBD2. The J segment lost 9 bases and the V segment lost 2 bases, leaving 10 bases of the junction unmatched. From germline, CDR1 is MNHNY and CDR2 SVGAGI (reference sequence). The CDR3 loop spans 16 amino acids. The CDR3 DNA reads as TGTGCCAGCAGTTACACCTCAACTAGCGGGGGGAGAGCCCAGTACTTC. Translating gives CASSYTSTSGGRAQYF.

At least ten counts were recorded for this clonotype. This rearrangement joins TRBV21-1 to TRBJ2-7; no DNA check was done on the table's D call, TRBD1. TRBV21-1 is a pseudogene segment. This CDR3 region has 13 residues. The CDR3 bases are TGTGCCAGCAGCCCGGGGACCGCCTACGAGCAGTACTTC. Its translation: CASSPGTAYEQYF.

This clonotype was observed at least ten times. The chain couples TRBV7-2 to TRBJ1-1; D might be TRBD1 (6 bases). Germline loops: CDR1 SGHTA, CDR2 FQGNSA. This CDR3 has 15 amino acids. Trimming cost V 2 bases and J 0 bases, with 10 bases left between them. The DNA for the CDR3 is TGTGCCAGCAGCTTACTCTCAGGGGTGAACACTGAAGCTTTCTTT. Residues: CASSLLSGVNTEAFF.

This clonotype came up many times. The chain uses TRBV18 and TRBJ2-7, with D unclear. This CDR3 is 11 amino acids long. The V gene lost 2 bases and the J gene lost 7 bases, with 6 bases spanning the gap. Germline assignment: CDR1 KGHSH and CDR2 LQKENI. The CDR3 spells CASSPDSEQYF. The CDR3 nucleotides are TGTGCCAGCTCACCAGATTCGGAGCAGTACTTC.

This clonotype came up many times. CDR3 protein: CASSSRTAKANVLTF. DNA of the CDR3: TGTGCCAGCAGCTCCCGGACCGCGAAGGCCAACGTCCTGACTTTC. The chain couples TRBV7-9 to TRBJ2-6; no reliable D call. The CDR3 sequence is 15 residues long. CDR1 and CDR2 from the germline V gene are SEHNR and FQNEAQ (reference sequence). Trimming took off 4 bases at V and 6 bases at J, with 13 bases between the two ends.

This clonotype came up many times. This chain links TRBV6-6 with TRBJ1-2; no reliable D call. Per germline, CDR1 MNHNY and CDR2 SVGAGI (reference sequence). This CDR3 is built from 13 residues. The V end lost 6 bases, the J end lost 4 bases, and 12 bases lay between the germline ends. CDR3 protein: CASSPVAAYGYTF. DNA of the CDR3: TGTGCCAGCAGCCCCGTTGCAGCCTATGGCTACACCTTC.

This clonotype has a count of ten or more. The rearrangement joins TRBV20-1 to TRBJ1-4; 9 bases are a match to TRBD1. The germline CDR1 and CDR2 sequences are DFQATT and SNEGSKA (reference sequence). V lost 3 bases and J lost 11; bases outside the gene matches: 7. This CDR3 is built from 13 residues. CDR3 sequence reads: CSARGGQGGKLFF. The CDR3, as DNA: TGCAGTGCTAGGGGGGGACAGGGAGGGAAACTGTTTTTT.

V is TRBV18 and J is TRBJ2-1; TRBD2 agrees at 10 bases. Germline V gene data show CDR1 as KGHSH and CDR2 as LQKENI. The V segment lost 6 bases and the J segment 10 bases; nucleotides outside the gene matches: 12. This CDR3 has 15 amino acids. CDR3 in DNA: TGTGCCAGCTCTCAGCGGGAGGGCCTTTATAGAGAGCAGTTCTTC. It translates to CASSQREGLYREQFF.

The CDR3 reads CASSRSGEKLFF. In DNA, the CDR3 is TGTGCCAGCAGTCGGAGCGGTGAAAAACTGTTTTTT. This rearrangement joins TRBV6-2 or TRBV6-3 to TRBJ1-4; D is undetermined. This CDR3 has 12 amino acids. The germline V and J ends were trimmed by 5 bases and 7 bases, with 8 bases remaining between them. Germline lookup yields CDR1 MNHEY and CDR2 SVGEGT.

A few counts support this clonotype. This rearrangement joins TRBV5-1 to TRBJ1-3; 7 bases are shared with TRBD1. The V gene end was trimmed by 0 bases and the J gene end by 3 bases; junction bases not matched to a gene: 6. The CDR3 is made up of 16 amino acids. The germline V gene encodes CDR1 SGHRS and CDR2 YFSETQ. The DNA for the CDR3 is TGCGCCAGCAGCTTGGAGTCAGGGGGACGTGGAAACACCATATATTTT. Its protein is CASSLESGGRGNTIYF.

Only a few counts were recorded for this clonotype. This chain links TRBV2 with TRBJ2-1; the match to TRBD1 covers 10 bases. CDR1 is SNHLY, CDR2 FYNNEI, per germline. Losses at the gene ends were 8 bases for V and 5 bases for J; bases not matched to a gene: 9. The CDR3 sequence is 15 residues long. CDR3 sequence (DNA): TGTGCCAGCGGCTGGACAGGGGGGCTCGACAATGAGCAGTTCTTC. It is translated as CASGWTGGLDNEQFF.